This TCR beta chain was recovered during a study of OX40 agonist ivuxolimab in advanced cancers. At the level of the study: About 42% of patients had received prior checkpoint inhibitor therapy. Three patients, one with hepatocellular carcinoma and two with cutaneous melanoma, achieved partial responses.

Produced via immunoSEQ multiplex PCR; TCRdb's table is partial and in-frame only. The table lists approximately 32,000 clones, roughly 83% of them singletons. Overall study findings and caveats: At doses 0.1 to 3.0 mg/kg, CD4+ and CD8+ clones expanded.

About this clone itself: What it binds is not known.

Exclusion of a patient followed from autoimmune disease history or systemic immunosuppression. The germline CDR1 and CDR2 sequences are SEHNR and FQNEAQ (reference sequence). This CDR3 has 17 amino acids. With 1 base clipped from V and 5 bases from J, the junction kept 11 bases outside the gene matches. This chain links TRBV7-9 with TRBJ2-1; the match to TRBD2 covers 7 bases. The TCR originated in an adult with an advanced solid tumor such as melanoma, head and neck, liver or kidney cancer. The sequencing used CD4+ or CD8+ T cells sorted from blood, collected in a trial of the OX40 agonist ivuxolimab. The DNA for the CDR3 is TGTGCCAGCAGCTTAGAGCGGGCGGGAGCTTTAAACAATGAGCAGTTCTTC. It is translated as CASSLERAGALNNEQFF.